The 20 T cell receptor beta chains below were found in one sample sequenced in a study of follicular helper T cells after annual influenza vaccination (dated by TCRdb to the late 2010s). What this sample's time point label stands for: 2015-2016 season, 7 days after influenza vaccination. The method behind the library was the immunoSEQ multiplex PCR assay. TCRdb took this table from immuneACCESS and kept in-frame rearrangements with V and J called. Such tables lack part of the clones; where checked against another copy, unresolved V genes explain under half of the gap, and the rest is unexplained. This sample has more than 4,000 clones in its table, and over 80% of those were observed once. Over 1% of the sample belongs to the ten largest clones. The source was CXCR5+ CD38- circulating T follicular helper cells from blood, collected 7 days after influenza vaccination. In the paper's terms, the cell subset or site label means: circulating Tfh, non-naive CD4+CXCR5+PD-1+ (ICOS+CD38+ or ICOS-CD38-). The receptors were gathered from an adult who received the influenza vaccine.

The rearrangement links TRBV9 to TRBJ1-4; TRBD1 matches 7 bases. Germline CDR1 reads SGDLS; CDR2 reads YYNGEE. J gave up 3 bases and V 4 bases, and 6 bases lay outside the gene matches. This CDR3 region has 15 residues. The CDR3 loop reads CASSPPGTANEKLFF. The CDR3 DNA sequence: TGTGCCAGCAGCCCGCCCGGGACAGCTAATGAAAAACTGTTTTTT.

This chain uses TRBV7-3 with TRBJ1-2, with 7 positions matching TRBD1. The junction had 3 bases not matched to a gene; V was cut back by 5 bases and J by 3 bases. Germline V gene data show CDR1 as SGHTA and CDR2 as FQGTGA. The CDR3 sequence is 13 residues long. The DNA of the CDR3 is TGTGCCAGCAGCCGACAGGGTGACTATGGCTACACCTTC. Encoded protein: CASSRQGDYGYTF.

This chain connects TRBV7-8 to TRBJ2-6; D unresolved. The germline gives CDR1 SGHVS, CDR2 FQNEAQ. V was pared by 4 bases and J by 0 bases, with 10 bases between. This CDR3 has 16 amino acids. The CDR3 here is CASSSKLLSGANVLTF. The DNA of the CDR3 is TGTGCCAGCAGCTCCAAACTCCTCTCTGGGGCCAACGTCCTGACTTTC.

The J gene is TRBJ2-5, the V gene TRBV18; TRBD2 matches at 8 bases. The CDR3 has 16 residues. V was pared by 3 bases and J by 1 base, with 7 bases of the junction left unmatched. In germline, CDR1 is KGHSH, CDR2 LQKENI. This CDR3 reads CASSPGFAGGQETQYF. The CDR3, as DNA: TGTGCCAGCTCACCCGGCTTTGCGGGGGGCCAAGAGACCCAGTACTTC.

The V and J genes are TRBV5-4 and TRBJ1-1; 8 nucleotides agree with TRBD1. Germline-derived CDR1 and CDR2 are SGHNT and YYREEE (reference sequence). The CDR3 consists of 16 residues. V shed 0 bases, J shed 3 bases, and the junction held 7 bases outside the gene matches. CDR3 nucleotide sequence: TGTGCCAGCAGCTTGGGCTGGCAGGGGGCTTACACTGAAGCTTTCTTT. Protein: CASSLGWQGAYTEAFF.

The chain uses TRBV6-1 and TRBJ2-3; TRBD1 matches 7 bases. V lost 6 bases and J lost 5; bases outside the gene matches: 8. Germline V lookup: CDR1 MNHNS, CDR2 SASEGT. This CDR3 contains 14 residues. This CDR3 is CASSPGGTGDTQYF. The DNA of the CDR3 is TGTGCCAGCAGCCCAGGGGGTACGGGAGATACGCAGTATTTT.

The chain couples TRBV11-2 to TRBJ2-2; 8 bases line up with TRBD1. Germline V CDR1 and CDR2: SGHAT, FQNNGV. V shed 5 bases, J shed 1 base, and the junction held 6 bases outside the gene matches. CDR3 length: 16 amino acids. CDR3 sequence reads: CASSPQGARNTGELFF. CDR3 DNA: TGTGCCAGCAGCCCCCAGGGGGCGCGGAACACCGGGGAGCTGTTTTTT.

Concerning this clone: One end of the junction varies from germline; a read error may be responsible. The chain carries TRBV18 and TRBJ1-1, with 7 nucleotides matching TRBD1. The CDR3 covers 14 residues. The germline V gene has CDR1 KGHSH and CDR2 LQKENI. The DNA of the CDR3 is TGTGCCAGCTCTCCACCGGGACAGTACACTGAAGCTTTCTTT. This encodes CASSPPGQYTEAFF.

The genes are TRBV9 and TRBJ2-3; no definite D call. Germline CDR1 and CDR2: SGDLS and YYNGEE. The CDR3 is 13 residues long. Trimming took off 0 bases at V and 4 bases at J, with 6 bases between the two ends. The CDR3 nucleotides read TGTGCCAGCAGCGTAGGCAGAGCAGATACGCAGTATTTT. This codes for CASSVGRADTQYF. The full variable domain, rest sourced from reference TRBV9 and TRBJ2-3, is DSGVTQTPKHLITATGQRVTLRCSPRSGDLSVYWYQQSLDQGLQFLIQYYNGEERAKGNILERFSAQQFPDLHSELNLSSLELGDSALYFCASSVGRADTQYFGPGTRLTVL.

The chain joins TRBV29-1 to TRBJ2-5, with TRBD2 identical over 8 bases. There are 12 residues in the CDR3. Trimming removed 8 bases from V and 1 base from J; junction bases left unmatched: 3. In germline, CDR1 is SQVTM, CDR2 ANQGSEA. CDR3 region: CSTGLAQETQYF. As DNA, the CDR3 is TGCAGCACAGGACTAGCCCAAGAGACCCAGTACTTC. The whole variable domain, remainder taken from reference TRBV29-1 and TRBJ2-5, is SAVISQKPSRDICQRGTSLTIQCQVDSQVTMMFWYRQQPGQSLTLIATANQGSEATYESGFVIDKFPISRPNLTFSTLTVSNMSPEDSSIYLCSTGLAQETQYFGPGTRLLVL.

This clone was recorded a few times. This chain joins TRBV4-3 and TRBJ1-6, with a tentative D call TRBD1 (5 bases). The CDR3 has 16 amino acids. V shed 3 bases and J shed 4 bases, with 13 bases lying between them. CDR1 is LGHNA, CDR2 YSLEER, per germline. CDR3: CASSQAGFGYNSPLHF. In nucleotides, the CDR3 is TGCGCCAGCAGCCAGGCAGGGTTCGGGTATAATTCACCCCTCCACTTT.

The V gene is TRBV6-6, the J gene TRBJ1-5; 8 bases fit TRBD1. Germline CDR1 is MNHNY and CDR2 is SVGAGI (reference sequence). The CDR3 spans 14 residues. J gave up 4 bases and V 6 bases, and 5 bases lay outside the gene matches. CDR3 DNA sequence: TGTGCCAGCAGCCGCGGACAGGGTAATCAGCCCCAGCATTTT. It specifies CASSRGQGNQPQHF.

CDR3 nucleotides: TGTGCCAGCAGCTTAGGGGACCTCTATGGCTACACCTTC. Translating gives CASSLGDLYGYTF. The rearrangement joins TRBV11-3 to TRBJ1-2; tentative D call: TRBD1 (5 bases). Looked up from germline, CDR1 is SGHNT and CDR2 is YENEEA. Trimming stripped 1 base from V and 4 bases from J, with 7 bases between. The CDR3 runs to 13 residues.

This clone was seen more than once but under ten times. The CDR3 is CASSLGPWETQYF. CDR3 DNA sequence: TGTGCCAGCAGCTTAGGGCCATGGGAGACCCAGTACTTC. V gene TRBV11-3 combines with J gene TRBJ2-5; no definite D call. Germline loops: CDR1 SGHNT, CDR2 YENEEA. The CDR3 contains 13 residues. The V and J ends lost 1 base and 5 bases respectively, with 8 bases between them.

This clone was counted a single time. The rearrangement uses TRBV7-6 and TRBJ1-1, with 7 bases lining up with TRBD1. Trimming cost V 5 bases and J 5 bases; bases outside gene matches: 5. The germline CDR1 and CDR2 sequences are SGHVS and FNYEAQ. This CDR3 has 13 residues. CDR3 in amino acids: CASSRDSVTEAFF. The CDR3 region has the DNA TGTGCCAGCAGCCGGGACAGTGTAACTGAAGCTTTCTTT.

The CDR3 DNA reads TGTGCCAGCAGCTTGACAAGCTCCTACAATGAGCAGTTCTTC. This codes for CASSLTSSYNEQFF. V and J are TRBV7-9 and TRBJ2-1; D ambiguous. With 3 bases removed from V and 0 bases from J, the gap between germline ends came to 6 bases. CDR1 SEHNR and CDR2 FQNEAQ come from the germline V gene (reference sequence). CDR3 length: 14 amino acids.

J is TRBJ2-2 and V is TRBV7-8; D gene ambiguous. V lost 2 bases, J lost 6 bases, and 7 bases lay in between. The CDR3 totals 13 residues. The germline V gene has CDR1 SGHVS and CDR2 FQNEAQ. DNA for the CDR3: TGTGCCAGCAGCTTAAGGCCGGCCGGGGAGCTGTTTTTT. Translation gives CASSLRPAGELFF.

This chain connects TRBV7-2 to TRBJ1-2; TRBD1 aligns across 9 bases. CDR3 length equals 15 residues. Per germline, CDR1 SGHTA and CDR2 FQGNSA. Losses at the gene ends were 2 bases for V and 6 bases for J; bases not matched to a gene: 7. CDR3 amino acids: CASSLQGQGGDGYTF. The CDR3, as DNA: TGTGCCAGCAGCTTACAGGGACAGGGAGGCGATGGCTACACCTTC.

The V gene is TRBV7-2, the J gene TRBJ2-2; 10 nucleotides match TRBD2. J lost 5 bases, V lost 2 bases, and 2 bases had no gene match. The CDR3 covers 15 residues. Germline lookup yields CDR1 SGHTA and CDR2 FQGNSA. In nucleotides, the CDR3 is TGTGCCAGCAGCTTACGTAGCGGGGGGACCGGGGAGCTGTTTTTT. It translates to CASSLRSGGTGELFF.

The chain couples TRBV4-3 to TRBJ2-1; possible D gene TRBD1, 5 bases. Trimming took off 0 bases at V and 9 bases at J, with 12 bases between the two ends. This CDR3 region has 14 residues. Per the germline V gene, CDR1 is LGHNA and CDR2 is YSLEER. CDR3 residues: CASSQEDNQGEQFF. The CDR3 DNA is TGCGCCAGCAGCCAAGAGGACAATCAGGGTGAGCAGTTCTTC.